These 22 T cell receptor beta chains were all obtained from the same sample, sequenced in a study of T cell changes during pregnancy in multiple sclerosis. Clones were sequenced by immunoSEQ multiplex PCR, and TCRdb holds only the in-frame ones, with some missing. Of roughly 84,000 clones in the sample, 85% to 95% were seen once. The starting material was peripheral blood, obtained in the third trimester of pregnancy. The receptors stem from a female donor in good health, enrolled as a control in a pregnancy study.

The CDR3 DNA reads as TGCAGTGCTAGACCTAACAATGAGCAGTTCTTC. It codes for CSARPNNEQFF. The rearrangement uses TRBV20-1 and TRBJ2-1; D is undetermined. The germline CDR1 and CDR2 sequences are DFQATT and SNEGSKA (reference sequence). The CDR3 covers 11 residues. The V and J ends lost 2 bases and 5 bases respectively, with 4 bases between them.

In regard to this clone: In the same sample, other DNA sequences code for this CDR3. The chain links TRBV5-1 to TRBJ2-1; 10 positions match TRBD2. V shed 3 bases and J 1 base; nucleotides not matched to a gene: 1. The CDR3 has 15 amino acids. Germline CDR1 reads SGHRS; CDR2 reads YFSETQ. The CDR3 protein is CASSSTSGSYNEQFF. Written as DNA, the CDR3 is TGCGCCAGCAGCTCGACTAGCGGGTCCTACAATGAGCAGTTCTTC.

The V gene is TRBV10-3, the J gene TRBJ1-5, with D unclear. The CDR3 is made up of 17 amino acids. Trimming took 0 bases from V and 0 from J, leaving 12 bases between them. Germline V gene data show CDR1 as ENHRY and CDR2 as SYGVKD. This CDR3 is CAISESALSYSNQPQHF. CDR3 coding DNA: TGTGCCATCAGTGAGTCTGCGTTGTCGTATAGCAATCAGCCCCAGCATTTT.

The gene calls are TRBV11-2 and TRBJ2-1, with TRBD2 identical over 12 bases. The CDR3 length is 15 residues. Germline trimming cut 5 bases from V and 5 bases from J; bases unmatched to any gene: 4. Looked up from germline, CDR1 is SGHAT and CDR2 is FQNNGV. The CDR3 coding sequence is TGTGCCAGCAGCAAGACTAGCGGGAGAGACAATGAGCAGTTCTTC. Translated: CASSKTSGRDNEQFF.

The chain employs TRBV28 and TRBJ2-7, with TRBD2 matching over 10 bases. The CDR3 extends over 19 amino acids. The germline gives CDR1 MDHEN, CDR2 SYDVKM. Losses at the gene ends were 7 bases for V and 0 bases for J; bases not matched to a gene: 18. The CDR3 DNA reads as TGTGCCAGCAAACCCCAAGGCGGGAGGACTAGCGGTAGCTCCTACGAGCAGTACTTC. This codes for CASKPQGGRTSGSSYEQYF.

V and J are TRBV6-6 and TRBJ2-7, with TRBD1 matching 10 bases. J was trimmed by 3 bases and V by 2 bases; bases with no gene match: 7. Germline CDR1 MNHNY, CDR2 SVGAGI (reference sequence). CDR3 size: 16 residues. CDR3 region: CASSYPDRGNYYEQYF. Written as DNA, the CDR3 is TGTGCCAGCAGTTACCCGGACAGGGGGAATTACTACGAGCAGTACTTC.

The CDR3 protein is CAISESTGYQPQHF. Here the CDR3 DNA reads TGTGCCATCAGTGAGTCAACAGGGTATCAGCCCCAGCATTTT. The chain joins TRBV10-3 to TRBJ1-5; weak D call: TRBD1 (6 bases). Germline CDR1 and CDR2: ENHRY and SYGVKD. The V and J ends lost 0 bases and 5 bases respectively, with 8 bases between them. The CDR3 is made up of 14 amino acids.

Here the CDR3 DNA reads TGTGCCAGCAGTCCGATTCGCCCAGGGGGCATCTACGAGCAGTACTTC. Protein product: CASSPIRPGGIYEQYF. V usage is TRBV28 and J usage is TRBJ2-7, with 8 positions matching TRBD1. This CDR3 has 16 amino acids. Per the germline V gene, CDR1 is MDHEN and CDR2 is SYDVKM. V dropped 5 bases and J dropped 3; count of bases not matched to a gene: 12.

This clone was seen a single time. The gene calls are TRBV28 and TRBJ1-4; tentatively, D is TRBD1 (6 bases). Germline loops: CDR1 MDHEN, CDR2 SYDVKM. The CDR3 has 13 amino acids. Trimming removed 5 bases at V and 6 bases at J, with 10 bases between. The CDR3 spells CASSRQGHEKLFF. For the CDR3, the DNA is TGTGCCAGCAGTAGGCAGGGGCATGAAAAACTGTTTTTT.

Only one count was recorded for this clone. This rearrangement joins TRBV9 to TRBJ2-1; the match to TRBD2 covers 14 bases. The CDR3 consists of 16 residues. From germline, CDR1 is SGDLS and CDR2 YYNGEE. V dropped 2 bases and J dropped 7; count of bases not matched to a gene: 5. The CDR3 sequence is CASSVLGTSGRNEQFF. As DNA, the CDR3 is TGTGCCAGCAGCGTTTTGGGGACTAGCGGGAGAAATGAGCAGTTCTTC. Full variable domain (remainder filled in from reference TRBV9 and TRBJ2-1): DSGVTQTPKHLITATGQRVTLRCSPRSGDLSVYWYQQSLDQGLQFLIQYYNGEERAKGNILERFSAQQFPDLHSELNLSSLELGDSALYFCASSVLGTSGRNEQFFGPGTRLTVL.

The chain recombines TRBV10-3 with TRBJ2-1; TRBD2 aligns across 10 bases. CDR1 is ENHRY and CDR2 is SYGVKD in the germline V gene. This CDR3 region has 14 residues. With V trimmed by 11 bases and J by 8 bases, 12 bases remained unmatched. The CDR3 DNA is TGTGCCTCGGCACTAGCGGGGAAAGGGTATGAGCAGTTCTTC. Protein product: CASALAGKGYEQFF.

This clone was detected once. The rearrangement joins TRBV5-1 to TRBJ2-1; 7 positions match TRBD1. Germline-derived CDR1 and CDR2 are SGHRS and YFSETQ. The V and J ends lost 4 bases and 0 bases, in that order; junction bases with no gene match: 4. The CDR3 has 15 amino acids. CDR3 nucleotides: TGCGCCAGCAGCACTAGGGACAGCTCCTACAATGAGCAGTTCTTC. This sequence encodes CASSTRDSSYNEQFF.

This clone has a single count. The chain uses TRBV6-6 and TRBJ2-7; the D is unclear. V lost 5 bases to trimming and J lost 3 bases, with 5 bases between them. The CDR3 spans 11 residues. Germline loops: CDR1 MNHNY, CDR2 SVGAGI (reference sequence). The CDR3 spells CASSEFYEQYF. CDR3 bases: TGTGCCAGCAGTGAGTTCTACGAGCAGTACTTC.

The rearrangement joins TRBV4-1 to TRBJ2-1; D is uncertain. Trimming took 0 bases from V and 9 from J, leaving 6 bases between them. CDR1 MGHRA and CDR2 YSYEKL come from the germline V gene. The CDR3 loop spans 12 amino acids. The CDR3 DNA is TGCGCCAGCAGCCAAGATTTCTTTGAGCAGTTCTTC. It yields the protein CASSQDFFEQFF.

This clone was recorded once. The chain joins TRBV6-5 to TRBJ2-1, with a tentative D call TRBD2 (6 bases). V was cut by 6 bases and J by 5 bases, with 14 bases left in between. Germline loops: CDR1 MNHEY, CDR2 SVGAGI. This CDR3 contains 14 residues. The CDR3 nucleotides read TGTGCCAGCAGCCGCGGAGGGCCCAACAATGAGCAGTTCTTC. It specifies CASSRGGPNNEQFF.

The chain employs TRBV2 and TRBJ1-3, with D uncertain. The CDR3 runs 15 residues. Trimming took 1 base from V and 4 from J, leaving 11 bases between them. Germline V lookup: CDR1 SNHLY, CDR2 FYNNEI. CDR3 coding DNA: TGTGCCAGCAGTGAAGGCGGTCGTGCGGGAAACACCATATATTTT. It translates to CASSEGGRAGNTIYF.

This rearrangement joins TRBV28 to TRBJ1-2; perhaps TRBD1 as D (6 bases). V shed 5 bases and J shed 3 bases, with 13 bases lying between them. The CDR3 has 14 amino acids. The germline V gene has CDR1 MDHEN and CDR2 SYDVKM. The CDR3 here is CASSPGTRDYGYTF. CDR3 DNA: TGTGCCAGCAGTCCCGGGACAAGGGACTATGGCTACACCTTC.

V is TRBV10-3 and J is TRBJ1-1; D remains ambiguous. V lost 1 base and J lost 4, with 16 bases in between. The CDR3 is made up of 16 amino acids. Germline CDR1 reads ENHRY; CDR2 reads SYGVKD. CDR3 in DNA: TGTGCCATCAGTGAGTATATTCGAAGGACTACCACTGAAGCTTTCTTT. Translating gives CAISEYIRRTTTEAFF.

The chain carries TRBV19 and TRBJ2-7; 7 nucleotides match TRBD2. V shed 2 bases, J shed 3 bases, and the junction held 10 bases outside the gene matches. The V gene's germline CDR1 is LNHDA and CDR2 SQIVND (reference sequence). The CDR3 is 16 amino acids. The CDR3 region is CASSINSRDYLYEQYF. The CDR3 DNA reads as TGTGCCAGTAGTATAAATTCCCGGGACTATCTCTACGAGCAGTACTTC.

The chain uses TRBV5-1 and TRBJ1-5, with no clear D. The CDR3 has 13 residues. From germline, CDR1 is SGHRS and CDR2 YFSETQ. Deletions cut 4 bases from V and 4 bases from J, with 9 bases between. The CDR3 DNA sequence: TGCGCCAGCAGCCGGGATGTTAATCAGCCCCAGCATTTT. This codes for CASSRDVNQPQHF.

The V and J genes are TRBV6-5 and TRBJ2-7, with D maybe TRBD1 (6 bases). Trimming left V 2 bases short and J 5 bases short, with 10 bases between. Germline V lookup: CDR1 MNHEY, CDR2 SVGAGI. The CDR3 runs to 13 residues. The CDR3 DNA reads TGTGCCAGCAGTTACCCGGGGACAAACGAGCAGTACTTC. The encoded protein is CASSYPGTNEQYF.

The V gene is TRBV29-1, the J gene TRBJ2-7, with a tentative D call TRBD2 (7 bases). The V gene lost 4 bases and the J gene lost 0 bases, with 19 bases spanning the gap. The CDR3 runs 16 residues. Germline V gene lookup returns CDR1 SQVTM and CDR2 ANQGSEA. CDR3 sequence reads: CSVGGGHGQSSYEQYF. As DNA, the CDR3 is TGCAGCGTTGGCGGGGGTCACGGACAGTCCTCCTACGAGCAGTACTTC.